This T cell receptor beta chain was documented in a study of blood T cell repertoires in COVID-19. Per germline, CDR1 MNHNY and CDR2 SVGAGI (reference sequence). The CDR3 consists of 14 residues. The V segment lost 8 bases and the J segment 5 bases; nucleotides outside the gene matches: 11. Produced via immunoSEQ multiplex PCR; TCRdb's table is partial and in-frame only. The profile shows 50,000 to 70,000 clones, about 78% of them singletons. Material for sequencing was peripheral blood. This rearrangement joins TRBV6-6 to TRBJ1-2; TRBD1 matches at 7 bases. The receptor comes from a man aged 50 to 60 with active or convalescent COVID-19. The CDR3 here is CASCWSGTAYGYTF. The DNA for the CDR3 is TGTGCCAGCTGTTGGTCCGGGACAGCATATGGCTACACCTTC.